The 4 T cell receptor beta chains reported below all come from one sample, sequenced in a study of blood T cell repertoires in COVID-19. Assay: immunoSEQ multiplex PCR; the TCRdb copy retains only in-frame clones and omits some. The sample yields approximately 200,000 clones, roughly 88% seen once. Sequences were obtained from PBMCs or T cells enriched from blood (not recorded which). These receptors all come from a young woman who had recovered from COVID-19.

The rearrangement uses TRBV30 and TRBJ2-6, with TRBD1 matching 10 bases. V gave up 8 bases and J gave up 4 bases; unmatched junction bases: 8. CDR1 GTSNPN and CDR2 SVGIG come from the germline V gene (reference sequence). CDR3 size: 15 residues. The CDR3 loop reads CAGRDRGGGANVLTF. In DNA, the CDR3 is TGTGCCGGCCGGGACAGGGGTGGAGGGGCCAACGTCCTGACTTTC.

The genes are TRBV5-6 and TRBJ2-2, with D possibly being TRBD1 (6 bases). Germline CDR1 and CDR2: SGHDT and YYEEEE. CDR3 length: 16 amino acids. Trimming took 4 bases from V and 2 from J, leaving 15 bases between them. The CDR3 nucleotides are TGTGCCAGCAGCCGAAGACAGGACTTAAACACCGGGGAGCTGTTTTTT. As protein: CASSRRQDLNTGELFF.

Only one count was recorded for this clone. CDR3 in amino acids: CASSSDGTNSYEQYF. CDR3 sequence (DNA): TGTGCCAGCAGCTCGGATGGGACTAACTCCTACGAGCAGTACTTC. V gene TRBV7-2 combines with J gene TRBJ2-7; 7 bases are a match to TRBD2. The CDR3 loop spans 15 amino acids. V shed 4 bases, J shed 0 bases, and the junction held 6 bases outside the gene matches. Looked up from germline, CDR1 is SGHTA and CDR2 is FQGNSA.

This clone was detected only once. This chain links TRBV2 with TRBJ1-5; 10 bases match TRBD1. The ends lost 6 bases at V and 7 bases at J; junction bases unmatched: 3. CDR1 is SNHLY, CDR2 FYNNEI, per germline. The CDR3 spans 13 residues. CDR3 loop: CASRDRGNQPQHF. The CDR3 DNA reads as TGTGCCAGCAGGGACAGGGGGAACCAGCCCCAGCATTTT.